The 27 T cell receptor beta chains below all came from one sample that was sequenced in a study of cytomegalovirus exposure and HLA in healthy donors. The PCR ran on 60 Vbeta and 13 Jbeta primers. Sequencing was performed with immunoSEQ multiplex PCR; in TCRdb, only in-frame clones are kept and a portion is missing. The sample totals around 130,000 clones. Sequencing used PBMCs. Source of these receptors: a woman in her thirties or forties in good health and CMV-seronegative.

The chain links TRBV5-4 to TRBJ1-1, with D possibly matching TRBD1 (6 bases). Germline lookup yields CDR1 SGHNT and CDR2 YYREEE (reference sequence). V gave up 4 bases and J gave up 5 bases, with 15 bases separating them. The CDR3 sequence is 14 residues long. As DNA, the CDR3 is TGTGCCAGCAGCCCGCAGGGGCGATGGACTGAAGCTTTCTTT. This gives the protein CASSPQGRWTEAFF.

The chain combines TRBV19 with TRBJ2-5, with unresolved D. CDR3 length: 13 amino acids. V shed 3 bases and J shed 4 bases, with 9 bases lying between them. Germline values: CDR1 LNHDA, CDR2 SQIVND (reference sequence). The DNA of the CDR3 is TGTGCCAGTAGTATCGGAGCCGGAGAGACCCAGTACTTC. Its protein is CASSIGAGETQYF.

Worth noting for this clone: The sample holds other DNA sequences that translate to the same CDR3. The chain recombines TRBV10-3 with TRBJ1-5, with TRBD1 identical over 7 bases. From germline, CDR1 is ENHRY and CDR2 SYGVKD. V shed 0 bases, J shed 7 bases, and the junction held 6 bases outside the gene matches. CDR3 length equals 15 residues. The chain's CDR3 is CAISESWQGGQPQHF. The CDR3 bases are TGTGCCATCAGTGAGTCGTGGCAGGGGGGCCAGCCCCAGCATTTT.

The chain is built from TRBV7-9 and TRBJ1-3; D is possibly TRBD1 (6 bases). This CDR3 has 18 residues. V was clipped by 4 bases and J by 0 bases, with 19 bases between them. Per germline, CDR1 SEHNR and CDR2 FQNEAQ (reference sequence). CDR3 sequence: CASSYRSQGSHSGNTIYF. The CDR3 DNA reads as TGTGCCAGCAGCTACCGTTCCCAGGGGTCCCACTCTGGAAACACCATATATTTT.

The CDR3 DNA reads TGTGCCAGCAGTTCGGCGGGGGCTACCTACAATGAGCAGTTCTTC. Translation: CASSSAGATYNEQFF. The chain carries TRBV28 and TRBJ2-1, with D possibly being TRBD2 (7 bases). The germline V gene encodes CDR1 MDHEN and CDR2 SYDVKM. The CDR3 length is 15 residues. V lost 4 bases to trimming and J lost 2 bases, with 12 bases between them.

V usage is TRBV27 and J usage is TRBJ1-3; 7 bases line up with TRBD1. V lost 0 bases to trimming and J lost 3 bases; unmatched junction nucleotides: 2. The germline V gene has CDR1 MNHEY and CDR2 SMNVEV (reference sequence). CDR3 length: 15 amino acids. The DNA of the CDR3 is TGTGCCAGCAGTTTATCCGGACAGGTTGGAAACACCATATATTTT. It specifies CASSLSGQVGNTIYF.

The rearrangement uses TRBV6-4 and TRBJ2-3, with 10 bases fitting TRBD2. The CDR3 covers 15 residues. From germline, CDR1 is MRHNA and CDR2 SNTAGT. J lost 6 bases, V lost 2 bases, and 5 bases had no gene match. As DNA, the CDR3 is TGTGCCAGCAGTGACCAAGCGGGGGGGCTGGATACGCAGTATTTT. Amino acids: CASSDQAGGLDTQYF.

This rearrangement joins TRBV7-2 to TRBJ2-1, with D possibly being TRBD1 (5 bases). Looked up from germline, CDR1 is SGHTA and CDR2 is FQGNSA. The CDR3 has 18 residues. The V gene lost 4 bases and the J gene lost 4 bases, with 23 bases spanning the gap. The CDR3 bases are TGTGCCAGCAGCTCTCGACGGACAAACTTTGTGGGGTACAATGAGCAGTTCTTC. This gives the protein CASSSRRTNFVGYNEQFF. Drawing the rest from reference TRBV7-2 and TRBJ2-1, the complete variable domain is GAGVSQSPSNKVTEKGKDVELRCDPISGHTALYWYRQSLGQGLEFLIYFQGNSAPDKSGLPSDRFSAERTGGSVSTLTIQRTQQEDSAVYLCASSSRRTNFVGYNEQFFGPGTRLTVL.

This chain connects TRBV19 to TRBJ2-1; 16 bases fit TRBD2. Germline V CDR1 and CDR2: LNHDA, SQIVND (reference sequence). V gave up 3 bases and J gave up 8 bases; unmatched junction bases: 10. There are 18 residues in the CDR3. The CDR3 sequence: CASSMLGTSGGALDEQFF. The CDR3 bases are TGTGCCAGTAGTATGCTTGGGACTAGCGGGGGGGCCTTGGATGAGCAGTTCTTC. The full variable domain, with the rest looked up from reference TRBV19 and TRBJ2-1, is DGGITQSPKYLFRKEGQNVTLSCEQNLNHDAMYWYRQDPGQGLRLIYYSQIVNDFQKGDIAEGYSVSREKKESFPLTVTSAQKNPTAFYLCASSMLGTSGGALDEQFFGPGTRLTVL.

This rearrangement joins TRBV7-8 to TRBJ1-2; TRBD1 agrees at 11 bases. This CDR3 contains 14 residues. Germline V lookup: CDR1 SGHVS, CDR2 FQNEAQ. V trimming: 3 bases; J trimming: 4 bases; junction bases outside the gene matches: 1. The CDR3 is CASSLGTGGYGYTF. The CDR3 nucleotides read TGTGCCAGCAGCTTGGGGACAGGGGGCTATGGCTACACCTTC.

This CDR3 reads CASREQGNQPQHF. In DNA form, the CDR3 reads TGTGCCAGCAGAGAGCAGGGGAATCAGCCCCAGCATTTT. The chain joins TRBV7-8 to TRBJ1-5, with D possibly TRBD1 on 6 matching bases. V was trimmed by 6 bases and J by 4 bases, leaving 10 bases between them. This CDR3 has 13 amino acids. CDR1 is SGHVS, CDR2 FQNEAQ, per germline.

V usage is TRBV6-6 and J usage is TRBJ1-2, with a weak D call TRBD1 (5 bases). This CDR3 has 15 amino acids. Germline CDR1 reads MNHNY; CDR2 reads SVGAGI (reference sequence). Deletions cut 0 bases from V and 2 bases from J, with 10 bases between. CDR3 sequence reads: CASSYSKGANYGYTF. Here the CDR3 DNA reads TGTGCCAGCAGTTACTCGAAAGGGGCGAACTATGGCTACACCTTC.

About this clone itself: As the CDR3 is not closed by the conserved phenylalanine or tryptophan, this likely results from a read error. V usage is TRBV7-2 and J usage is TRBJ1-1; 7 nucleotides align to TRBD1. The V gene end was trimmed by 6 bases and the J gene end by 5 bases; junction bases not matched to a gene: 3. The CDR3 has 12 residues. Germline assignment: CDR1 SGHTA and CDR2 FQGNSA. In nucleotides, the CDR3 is TGTGCCAGCAGTTACAGGGGAACTGAAGCTTTCCTT. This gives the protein CASSYRGTEAFL.

The CDR3 loop reads CATSRRVAYEQYF. Here the CDR3 DNA reads TGTGCCACCAGCAGACGGGTGGCCTACGAGCAGTACTTC. This sequence joins TRBV15 and TRBJ2-7; the D is unclear. Germline assignment: CDR1 LNHNV and CDR2 YYDKDF (reference sequence). Trimming shortened V by 2 bases and J by 2 bases, and 7 bases separated the two germline ends. The CDR3 extends over 13 amino acids.

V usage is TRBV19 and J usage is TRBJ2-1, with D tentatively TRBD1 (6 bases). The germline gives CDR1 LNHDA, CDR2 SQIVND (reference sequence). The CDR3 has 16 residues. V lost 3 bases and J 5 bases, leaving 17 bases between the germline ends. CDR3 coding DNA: TGTGCCAGTAGTATTCGTGGGGGCAGCGGTAACAATGAGCAGTTCTTC. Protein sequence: CASSIRGGSGNNEQFF.

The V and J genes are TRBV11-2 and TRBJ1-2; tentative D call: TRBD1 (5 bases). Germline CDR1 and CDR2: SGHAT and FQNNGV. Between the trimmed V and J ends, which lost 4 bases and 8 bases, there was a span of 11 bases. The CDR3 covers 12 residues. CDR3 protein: CASSSPGGGYTF. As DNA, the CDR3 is TGTGCCAGCAGCTCCCCCGGGGGGGGCTACACCTTC.

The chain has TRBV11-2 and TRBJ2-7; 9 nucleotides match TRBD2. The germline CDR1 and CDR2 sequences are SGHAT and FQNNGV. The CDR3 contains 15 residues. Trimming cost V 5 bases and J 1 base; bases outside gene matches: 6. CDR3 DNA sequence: TGTGCCAGCAGCCTTCGAGCGGGGGGATCCTACGAGCAGTACGTC. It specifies CASSLRAGGSYEQYV.

CDR3 sequence (DNA): TGTGCCAGTAGTATAGAGGGGACAGGGAATTCACCCCTCCACTTT. Protein: CASSIEGTGNSPLHF. The chain links TRBV19 to TRBJ1-6; 9 bases are shared with TRBD1. Trimming at V came to 0 bases and at J to 7 bases, leaving 1 base not matched to a gene. Germline-derived CDR1 and CDR2 are LNHDA and SQIVND (reference sequence). The CDR3 covers 15 residues. The whole variable domain, filled in from reference TRBV19 and TRBJ1-6, reads DGGITQSPKYLFRKEGQNVTLSCEQNLNHDAMYWYRQDPGQGLRLIYYSQIVNDFQKGDIAEGYSVSREKKESFPLTVTSAQKNPTAFYLCASSIEGTGNSPLHFGNGTRLTVT.

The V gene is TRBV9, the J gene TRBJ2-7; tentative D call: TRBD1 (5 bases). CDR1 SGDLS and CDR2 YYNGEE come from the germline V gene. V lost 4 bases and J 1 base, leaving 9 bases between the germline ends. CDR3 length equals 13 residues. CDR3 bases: TGTGCCAGCAGCTCTGACAGTTCCTACGAGCAGTACGTC. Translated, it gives CASSSDSSYEQYV.

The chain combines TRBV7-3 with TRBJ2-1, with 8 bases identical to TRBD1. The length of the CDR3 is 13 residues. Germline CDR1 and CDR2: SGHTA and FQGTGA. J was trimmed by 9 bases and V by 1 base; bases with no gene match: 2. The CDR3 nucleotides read TGTGCCAGCAGCTTAAGGGGGACAGGTGAGCAGTTCTTC. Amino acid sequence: CASSLRGTGEQFF.

CDR3 protein: CASSLQGRGNEKLFF. The CDR3 coding sequence is TGTGCCAGCAGTCTTCAGGGAAGGGGTAATGAAAAACTGTTTTTT. The genes are TRBV27 and TRBJ1-4; tentative D call: TRBD1 (5 bases). CDR3 length: 15 amino acids. V dropped 5 bases and J dropped 4 bases, with 14 bases sitting between them. Looked up from germline, CDR1 is MNHEY and CDR2 is SMNVEV (reference sequence).

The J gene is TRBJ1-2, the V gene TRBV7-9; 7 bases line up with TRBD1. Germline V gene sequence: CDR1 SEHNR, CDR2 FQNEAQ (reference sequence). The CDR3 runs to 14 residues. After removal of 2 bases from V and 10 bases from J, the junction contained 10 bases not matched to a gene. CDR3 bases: TGTGCCAGCAGCTTAAGAAGGGGGCACAAGGACTACACCTTC. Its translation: CASSLRRGHKDYTF.

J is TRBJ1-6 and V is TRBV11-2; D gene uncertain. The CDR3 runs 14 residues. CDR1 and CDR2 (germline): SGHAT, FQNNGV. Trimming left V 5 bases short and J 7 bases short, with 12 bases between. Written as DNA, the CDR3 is TGTGCCAGCAGCCGTGGCTCCACAAATTCACCCCTCCACTTT. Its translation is CASSRGSTNSPLHF.

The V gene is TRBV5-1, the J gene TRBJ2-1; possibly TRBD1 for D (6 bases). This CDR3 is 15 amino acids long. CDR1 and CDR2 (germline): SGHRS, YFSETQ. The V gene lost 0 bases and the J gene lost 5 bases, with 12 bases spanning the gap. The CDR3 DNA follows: TGCGCCAGCAGCTTGGCTGGGACAACCAACAATGAGCAGTTCTTC. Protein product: CASSLAGTTNNEQFF.

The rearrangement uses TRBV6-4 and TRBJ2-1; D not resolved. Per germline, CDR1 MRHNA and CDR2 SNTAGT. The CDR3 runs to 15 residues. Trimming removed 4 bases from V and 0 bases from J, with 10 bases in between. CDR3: CASSADSGSYNEQFF. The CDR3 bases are TGTGCCAGCAGTGCCGACTCCGGCTCCTACAATGAGCAGTTCTTC.

The CDR3 spells CASSLLVGGFNEKLFF. CDR3 nucleotides: TGTGCCAGCAGCTTACTGGTGGGGGGATTTAATGAAAAACTGTTTTTT. The chain links TRBV7-6 to TRBJ1-4; TRBD1 might be the D (5 bases). The CDR3 contains 16 residues. Between the trimmed V and J ends, which lost 2 bases and 4 bases, there was a span of 14 bases. Germline V gene lookup returns CDR1 SGHVS and CDR2 FNYEAQ.

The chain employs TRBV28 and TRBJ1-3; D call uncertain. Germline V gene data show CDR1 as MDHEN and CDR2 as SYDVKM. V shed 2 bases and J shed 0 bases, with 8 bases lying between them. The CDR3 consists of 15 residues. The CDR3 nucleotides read TGTGCCAGCAGTTTAGGTCCCGGCTCTGGAAACACCATATATTTT. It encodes CASSLGPGSGNTIYF.